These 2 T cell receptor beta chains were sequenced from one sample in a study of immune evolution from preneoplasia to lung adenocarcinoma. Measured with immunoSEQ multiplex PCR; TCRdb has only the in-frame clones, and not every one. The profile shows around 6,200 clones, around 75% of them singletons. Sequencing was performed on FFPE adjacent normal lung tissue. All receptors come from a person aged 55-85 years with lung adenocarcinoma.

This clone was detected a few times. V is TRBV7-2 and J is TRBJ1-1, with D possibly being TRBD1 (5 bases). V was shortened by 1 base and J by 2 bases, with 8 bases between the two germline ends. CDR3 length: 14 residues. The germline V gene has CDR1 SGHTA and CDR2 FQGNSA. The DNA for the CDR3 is TGTGCCAGCAGCTTAGGCGGGGCAAACACTGAAGCTTTCTTT. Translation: CASSLGGANTEAFF.

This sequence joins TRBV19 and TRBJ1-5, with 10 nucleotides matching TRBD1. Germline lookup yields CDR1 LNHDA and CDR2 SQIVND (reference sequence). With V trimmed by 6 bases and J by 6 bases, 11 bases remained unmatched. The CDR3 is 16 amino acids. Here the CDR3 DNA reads TGTGCCAGTAGATCTCTCGGGACAGGGGTTGGTCAGCCCCAGCATTTT. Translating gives CASRSLGTGVGQPQHF. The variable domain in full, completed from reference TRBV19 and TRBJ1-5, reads DGGITQSPKYLFRKEGQNVTLSCEQNLNHDAMYWYRQDPGQGLRLIYYSQIVNDFQKGDIAEGYSVSREKKESFPLTVTSAQKNPTAFYLCASRSLGTGVGQPQHFGDGTRLSIL.